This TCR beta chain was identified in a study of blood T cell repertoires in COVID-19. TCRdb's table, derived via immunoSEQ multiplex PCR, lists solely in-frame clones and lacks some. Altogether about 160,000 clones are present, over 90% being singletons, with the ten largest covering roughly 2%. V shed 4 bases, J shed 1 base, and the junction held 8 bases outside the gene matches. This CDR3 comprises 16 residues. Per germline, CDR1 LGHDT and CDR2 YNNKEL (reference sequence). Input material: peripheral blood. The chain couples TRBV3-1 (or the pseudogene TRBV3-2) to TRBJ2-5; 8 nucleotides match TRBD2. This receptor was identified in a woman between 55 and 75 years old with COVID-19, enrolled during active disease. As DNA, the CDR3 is TGTGCCAGCAGCCCCCTCCCACTAGCGGTCCAAGAGACCCAGTACTTC. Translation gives CASSPLPLAVQETQYF.